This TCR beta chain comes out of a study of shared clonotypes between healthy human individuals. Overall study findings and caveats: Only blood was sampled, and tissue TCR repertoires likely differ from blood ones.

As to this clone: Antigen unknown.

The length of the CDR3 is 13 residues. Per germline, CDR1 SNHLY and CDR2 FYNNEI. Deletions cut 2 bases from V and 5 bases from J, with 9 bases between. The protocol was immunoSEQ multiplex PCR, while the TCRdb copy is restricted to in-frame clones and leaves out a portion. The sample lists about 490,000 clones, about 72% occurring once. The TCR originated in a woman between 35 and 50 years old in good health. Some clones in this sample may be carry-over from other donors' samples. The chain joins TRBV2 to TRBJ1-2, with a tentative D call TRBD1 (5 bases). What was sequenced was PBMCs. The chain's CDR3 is CASSEQGGYGYTF. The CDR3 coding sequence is TGTGCCAGCAGTGAACAGGGAGGGTATGGCTACACCTTC.